This T cell receptor beta chain appears in the sequencing data of a study of regulatory T cells in long-lasting Graves disease. Germline assignment: CDR1 SGHTA and CDR2 FQGTGA. V was clipped by 5 bases and J by 4 bases; unmatched bases: 8. This CDR3 is 15 amino acids long. Indicated time point: persistent/refractory GD, antithyroid drugs over 5 years with positive TRAb. PBMCs were the source of the RNA used for TCR sequencing. Patients hailed from an endocrinology department in Xi'an, China. Study-level findings and limits: Patients with persistent disease showed a bias toward TRBV28, TRBJ1-2 and TRBJ2-5.

Combining iRepertoire HTBI primers with Arm-PCR of CDR3 regions, the authors built TCR beta libraries. TCRdb reprocessed the multiplex PCR reads with MiXCR, giving one entry per CDR3 protein. The table shows 400,000 to 500,000 distinct CDR3 sequences, with around 20% occurring only once. Concerning this clonotype: Its antigen remains unidentified.

The receptor was isolated from a female donor with Graves disease. V gene TRBV7-3 combines with J gene TRBJ2-5; 9 nucleotides match TRBD2. The sample consisted of peripheral blood mononuclear cells (PBMCs), taken when the disease was refractory, from a patient treated with antithyroid drugs. CDR3 DNA sequence: TGTGCCAGCAGCCTCAACGCGGGAGGGCTAGAGACCCAGTACTTC. Its translation: CASSLNAGGLETQYF.